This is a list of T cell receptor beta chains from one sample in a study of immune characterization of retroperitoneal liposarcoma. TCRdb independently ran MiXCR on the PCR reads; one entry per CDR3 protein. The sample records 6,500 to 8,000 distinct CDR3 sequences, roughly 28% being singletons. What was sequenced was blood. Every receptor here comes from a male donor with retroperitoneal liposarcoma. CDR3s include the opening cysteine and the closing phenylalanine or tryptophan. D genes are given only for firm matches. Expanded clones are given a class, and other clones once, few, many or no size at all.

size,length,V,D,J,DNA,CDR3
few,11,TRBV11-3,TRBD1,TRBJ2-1,TGTGCCAGCAGGTTAATGGGACAGCGGTTCTTC,CASRLMGQRFF
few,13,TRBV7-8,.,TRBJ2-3,TGTGCCAGCAGCTCGTGGGGCACAGATACGCAGTATTTT,CASSSWGTDTQYF
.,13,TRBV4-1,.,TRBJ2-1,TGCGCCAGCAGCCTTGGAACCCAAGAGACCCAGTTCTTC,CASSLGTQETQFF
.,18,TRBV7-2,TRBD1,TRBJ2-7,TGTGCCAGCAGCTTACGGGACAGACAAGAATTCGGGAACTACGAGCAGTACTTC,CASSLRDRQEFGNYEQYF
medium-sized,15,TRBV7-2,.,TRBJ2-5,TGTGCCAGCAGCTTAGAGGTACTCGGAGGGGAGACCCAGTACTTC,CASSLEVLGGETQYF
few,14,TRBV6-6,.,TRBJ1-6,TGTGCCAGCAGTTACGGGACTAGCAATTCACCCCTCCACTTT,CASSYGTSNSPLHF
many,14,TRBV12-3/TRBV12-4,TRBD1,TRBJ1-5,TGTGCCAGCAGCTTTGGACAGGGCAATCAGCCCCAGCATTTT,CASSFGQGNQPQHF
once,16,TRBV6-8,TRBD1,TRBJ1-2,TGTGCCAGCAGTCGAACAGGGGATCTAGGACCCGGAGGCTACACCTTC,CASSRTGDLGPGGYTF
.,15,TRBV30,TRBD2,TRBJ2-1,TGTGCCTGGACTACCGGGACTAGCTCCTACAATGAGCAGCTCTTC,CAWTTGTSSYNEQLF
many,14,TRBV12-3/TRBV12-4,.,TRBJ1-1,TGTGCCAGCACCCTCACGGCAGCGGTCAATGAAGCTTTCTTT,CASTLTAAVNEAFF
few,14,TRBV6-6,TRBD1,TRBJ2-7,TGTGCCAGCAGTAGAAAGGGGGCGGCGTACGAGCAGTACTTC,CASSRKGAAYEQYF
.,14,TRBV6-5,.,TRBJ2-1,TGTGCCAGCAGTTACGACGCGGGGTTCGGGGAGCAGTTCTTC,CASSYDAGFGEQFF
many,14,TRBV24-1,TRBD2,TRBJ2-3,TGTGCCACCAGTGTTACTAGCGGCACAGATACGCAGTATTTT,CATSVTSGTDTQYF
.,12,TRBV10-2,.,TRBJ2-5,TGCGCCAGCAGTGATTTCAGCGTGCCCCAGTACTTC,CASSDFSVPQYF
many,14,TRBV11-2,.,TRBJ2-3,TGTGCCAGCAGCTTCGCCGACTTCACAGATACGCAGTATTTT,CASSFADFTDTQYF
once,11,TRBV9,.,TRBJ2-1,TGTGCCAGCAGAGGAGGGGGTGAGCAGTTCTTC,CASRGGGEQFF
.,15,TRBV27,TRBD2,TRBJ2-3,TGTGCCAGCAGTTGGGCTAGCGGGAGGGGAGATACGCAGTATTTT,CASSWASGRGDTQYF
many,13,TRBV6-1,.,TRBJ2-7,TGTGCCAGCAGTCCCCACCTTTTATACGAGCAGTACTTC,CASSPHLLYEQYF
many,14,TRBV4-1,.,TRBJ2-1,TGCGCCAGCAGCGGGTACAGCTCCTACAATGAGCAGTTCTTC,CASSGYSSYNEQFF
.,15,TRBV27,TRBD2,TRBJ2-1,TGTGCCAGCAGTTTCACTAGCGGCTCCTACAATGAGCAGTTCTTC,CASSFTSGSYNEQFF
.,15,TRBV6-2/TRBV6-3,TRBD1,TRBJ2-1,TGTGCCAGCAGTTATCCTTCCAGGGGGCGCCGTGAGCAGTTCTTC,CASSYPSRGRREQFF
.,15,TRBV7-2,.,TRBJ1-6,TGTGCCAGCAGCTTAGCGGGCCAGGGGATCTCACCCCTCCACTTT,CASSLAGQGISPLHF
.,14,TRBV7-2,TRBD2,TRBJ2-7,TGTGCCAGCCGACCGACTAGCGGTAACTACGAGCAGTACTTC,CASRPTSGNYEQYF
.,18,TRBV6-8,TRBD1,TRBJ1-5,TGTGCCAGCAGTCGATTGAGGGGGACAGTTCTCAGCAATCAGCCCCAGCATTTT,CASSRLRGTVLSNQPQHF
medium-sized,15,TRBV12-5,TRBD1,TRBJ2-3,TGTGCTAGTGGTTTGGGGGACAGGTACACAGATACGCAGTATTTT,CASGLGDRYTDTQYF
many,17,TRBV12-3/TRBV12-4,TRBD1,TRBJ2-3,TGTGCCAGCAGGCGCCGAACAGGGGGCGGGGGCACAGATACGCAGTATTTT,CASRRRTGGGGTDTQYF
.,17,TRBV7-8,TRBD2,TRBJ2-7,TGTGCCAGCAGCCTACCCCGACTAGCGGGAGCGACCTACGAGCAGTACTTC,CASSLPRLAGATYEQYF
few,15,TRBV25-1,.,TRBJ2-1,TGTGCCAGCAGTGAACGCACTACTAGTTACAATGAGCAGTTCTTC,CASSERTTSYNEQFF
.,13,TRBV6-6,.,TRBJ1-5,TGTGCCAGCAGTTCCCAGGGTTTCCAGCCCCAGCATTTT,CASSSQGFQPQHF
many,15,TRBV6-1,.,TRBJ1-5,TGTGCCAGCAGTTCGGGTTCCACTAGCAATCAGCCCCAGCATTTT,CASSSGSTSNQPQHF
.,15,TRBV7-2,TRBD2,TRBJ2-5,TGTGCCAGCAGCTCTCGGGGGGGGATCCAAGAGACCCAGTACTTT,CASSSRGGIQETQYF
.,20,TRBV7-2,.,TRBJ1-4,TGTGCCAGCAGCCTCAACCTCCGCAGGGTGCTCTCGGCCGGCAATGAAAAACTGTTTTTT,CASSLNLRRVLSAGNEKLFF
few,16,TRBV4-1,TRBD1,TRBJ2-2,TGCGCCAGCAGCCAAGATCTTACAGGGGTCACCGGGGAGCTGTTTTTT,CASSQDLTGVTGELFF
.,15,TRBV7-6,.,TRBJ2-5,TGTGTCAGCATCCCTCCCAGCGGAGGCTACAATGAGCAGTATTTC,CVSIPPSGGYNEQYF
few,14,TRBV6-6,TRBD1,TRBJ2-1,TGTGCCAGCAGTCCTACTAGGGACAGGGATGAGCAGTTCTTC,CASSPTRDRDEQFF
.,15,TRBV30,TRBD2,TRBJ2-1,TGTGCCTGGACTACCGGGACTAGCTCCTACAATGAGCAGTTCTTC,CAWTTGTSSYNEQFF
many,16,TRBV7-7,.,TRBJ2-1,TGTGCTAGCAGCCCACTCCCGGGGAGTTCGGGGAATGAGCAGTTCTTC,CASSPLPGSSGNEQFF
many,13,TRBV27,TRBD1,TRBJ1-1,TGTGCCAGCAGGGACACAGGGGACACTGAAGCTTTCTTT,CASRDTGDTEAFF
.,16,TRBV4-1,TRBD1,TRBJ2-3,TGCGCCAGCAGCCAAGGGACAGGGCAAAGCACAGATACGCAGTATTTT,CASSQGTGQSTDTQYF
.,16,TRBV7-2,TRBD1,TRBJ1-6,TGTGCCAGCAGCGAGAGAGGACAGGGCGGGGATTCACCCCTCCACTTT,CASSERGQGGDSPLHF
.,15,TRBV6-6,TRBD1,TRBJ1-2,TGTGCCAGCCTCCGATACGGACAGGGCAACTATGGCTACACCTTC,CASLRYGQGNYGYTF
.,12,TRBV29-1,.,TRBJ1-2,TGCAGCGCCTCGATCGGGTACTATGGCTACACCTTC,CSASIGYYGYTF
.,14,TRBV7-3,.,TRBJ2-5,TGTGCCAGCAGCCATATGGCTGGCAAAGAGACCCAGTACTTC,CASSHMAGKETQYF
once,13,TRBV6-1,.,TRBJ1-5,TGTGCCAGCAGACAGGATCTGAGTCAGCCCCAGCATTTT,CASRQDLSQPQHF
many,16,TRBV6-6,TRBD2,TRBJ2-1,TGTGCCAGCAGTTACTCCCGGACTAGCGGGAGTTATGAGCAGTTCTTC,CASSYSRTSGSYEQFF
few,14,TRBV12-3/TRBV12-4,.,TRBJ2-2,TGTGCCAGCACTGGGCAGAAAATCACCGGGGAGCTGTTTTTT,CASTGQKITGELFF
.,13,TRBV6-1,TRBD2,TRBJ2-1,TGTGCCAGCAGGCTAGCGGTGTGGAGTGAGCAGTTCTTC,CASRLAVWSEQFF
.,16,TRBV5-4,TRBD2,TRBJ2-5,TGTGCCAGCAGCTCGGGACTAGCGGGAGGGCAAGAGACCCAGTACTTC,CASSSGLAGGQETQYF
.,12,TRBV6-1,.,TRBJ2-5,TGTGCCAGCAAGAGGGGGGGGGAGACCCAGTACTTC,CASKRGGETQYF
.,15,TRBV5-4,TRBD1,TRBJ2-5,TGTGCCAGCAGCACCCCGACAGGGGGTGAAGAGACCCAGTACTTC,CASSTPTGGEETQYF
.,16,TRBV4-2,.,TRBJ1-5,TGTGCCAGCAGCCAAGTCCCAGGGGTGAGTAATCAGCCCCAGCATTTT,CASSQVPGVSNQPQHF
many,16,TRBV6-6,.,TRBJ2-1,TGTGCCAGCAGTTACTCCCCTGCTTCCCCGCCAGATACGCAGTTCTTC,CASSYSPASPPDTQFF